The sample holds many counts of the clone carrying this T cell receptor beta chain. Antigen unknown. Researchers made TCR cDNA using 5'RACE template switching, and this step added a universal primer site and UMIs. Each CDR3 protein is one row after TCRdb ran MiXCR on the 5' RACE reads. The data contain approximately 240,000 distinct CDR3 sequences, about 3.7% of them singletons. The sample originates from a study of T cells after yellow fever vaccination. Background on the study: When fractions had low cell numbers, they were prepared with SMART-Seq v4 Ultra Low Input. Notes on the study in general: The appearance of a small share of clonotypes in both CD4 and CD8 compartments was observed. Boosting was followed by the reappearance of most primary-vaccination clones (about 97% CD4, around 90% CD8).

The CDR3 length is 12 residues. Germline CDR1 SQVTM, CDR2 ANQGSEA. The ends were cut back, 7 bases at V and 3 bases at J, with 12 bases in the middle. The V gene is TRBV29-1, the J gene TRBJ1-2; D is perhaps TRBD1 (6 bases). This TCR was recovered from a man aged 18 to 29 who received the YFV17D yellow fever vaccine. The sequenced sample was PBMCs, obtained 15 days after the yellow fever booster vaccination. The CDR3 DNA sequence: TGCAGCGCCGCGGACAGTGACTATGGCTACACCTTC. It translates to CSAADSDYGYTF. The whole variable domain, filled in from reference TRBV29-1 and TRBJ1-2, reads SAVISQKPSRDICQRGTSLTIQCQVDSQVTMMFWYRQQPGQSLTLIATANQGSEATYESGFVIDKFPISRPNLTFSTLTVSNMSPEDSSIYLCSAADSDYGYTFGSGTRLTVV.